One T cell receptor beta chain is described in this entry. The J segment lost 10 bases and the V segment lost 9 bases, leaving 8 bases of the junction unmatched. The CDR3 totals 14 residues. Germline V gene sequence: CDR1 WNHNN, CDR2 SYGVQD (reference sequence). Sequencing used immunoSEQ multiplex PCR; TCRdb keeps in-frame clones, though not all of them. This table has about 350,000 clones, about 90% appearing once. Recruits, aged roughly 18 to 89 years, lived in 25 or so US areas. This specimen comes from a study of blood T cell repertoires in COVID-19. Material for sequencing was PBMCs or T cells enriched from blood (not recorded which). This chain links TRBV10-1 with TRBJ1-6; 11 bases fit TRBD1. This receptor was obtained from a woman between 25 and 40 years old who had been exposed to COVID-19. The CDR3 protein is CASAGQGAGSPLHF. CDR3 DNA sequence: TGCGCCAGTGCCGGACAGGGGGCTGGGTCACCCCTCCACTTT.